This T cell receptor beta chain stems from a study of cytomegalovirus exposure and HLA in healthy donors. Study-level results: In a later analysis, most CMV-associated TCR beta chains appeared HLA-restricted. Cytomegalovirus-associated TCR beta chains were listed, numbering some 150.

A multiplex PCR was run with 60 Vbeta primers and 13 Jbeta primers. Sequencing used immunoSEQ multiplex PCR; TCRdb keeps in-frame clones, though not all of them. The sample includes about 150,000 clones, 55% to 85% of them seen just once. Looked up from germline, CDR1 is SGHVS and CDR2 is FQNEAQ. This CDR3 has 14 amino acids. V lost 5 bases to trimming and J lost 3 bases, with 14 bases between them. This clone was observed once. The antigen is not known. The rearrangement uses TRBV7-8 and TRBJ2-7, with TRBD2 as a possible D gene (6 bases). This clonotype was obtained from a man between 40 and 49 years old in good health and CMV-seronegative. Sequencing was performed on PBMCs. CDR3 DNA sequence: TGTGCCAGCAGCCCCACGGGCGGGAACTACGAGCAGTACTTC. Protein sequence: CASSPTGGNYEQYF.